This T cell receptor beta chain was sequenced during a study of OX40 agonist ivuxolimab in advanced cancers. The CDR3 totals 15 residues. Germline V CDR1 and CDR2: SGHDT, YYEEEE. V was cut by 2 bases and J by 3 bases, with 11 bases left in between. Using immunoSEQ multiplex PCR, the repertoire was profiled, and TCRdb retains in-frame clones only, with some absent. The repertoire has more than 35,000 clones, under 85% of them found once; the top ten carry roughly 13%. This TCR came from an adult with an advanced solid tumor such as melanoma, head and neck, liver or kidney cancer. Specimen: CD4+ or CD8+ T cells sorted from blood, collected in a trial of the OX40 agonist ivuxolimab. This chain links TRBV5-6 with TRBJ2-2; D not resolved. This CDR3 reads CASSFKLGDTGELFF. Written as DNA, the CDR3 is TGTGCCAGCAGCTTCAAACTCGGCGACACCGGGGAGCTGTTTTTT.